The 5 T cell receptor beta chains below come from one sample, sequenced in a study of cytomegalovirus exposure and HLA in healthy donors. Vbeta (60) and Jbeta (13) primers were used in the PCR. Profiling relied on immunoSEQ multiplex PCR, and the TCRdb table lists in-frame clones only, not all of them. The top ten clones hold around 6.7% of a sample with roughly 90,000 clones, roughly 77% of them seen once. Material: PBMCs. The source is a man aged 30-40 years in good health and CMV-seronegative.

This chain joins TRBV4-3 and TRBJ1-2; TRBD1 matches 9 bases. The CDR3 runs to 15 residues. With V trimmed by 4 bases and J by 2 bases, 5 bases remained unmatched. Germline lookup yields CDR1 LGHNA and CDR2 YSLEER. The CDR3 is CASSRGQGENYGYTF. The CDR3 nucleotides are TGCGCCAGCAGCCGGGGACAGGGAGAGAACTATGGCTACACCTTC.

CDR3 DNA sequence: TGTGCCAGCTCACTTGGGGGGGACACTGAAGCTTTCTTT. Translating it yields CASSLGGDTEAFF. The rearrangement links TRBV18 to TRBJ1-1; D might be TRBD1 (5 bases). The CDR3 contains 13 residues. Trimming stripped 4 bases from V and 3 bases from J, with 9 bases between. Germline CDR1 is KGHSH and CDR2 is LQKENI.

CDR3 region: CASGTGLYEQYF. CDR3 sequence (DNA): TGCGCCAGCGGGACAGGGCTCTACGAGCAGTACTTC. The chain recombines TRBV10-1 with TRBJ2-7; 9 nucleotides agree with TRBD1. Losses at the gene ends were 8 bases for V and 3 bases for J; bases not matched to a gene: 2. CDR1 is WNHNN, CDR2 SYGVQD, per germline (reference sequence). This CDR3 region has 12 residues.

CDR3 coding DNA: TGTGCCAGCAGTGGACAGAACACCGGGGAGCTGTTTTTT. Its protein product is CASSGQNTGELFF. The V call is TRBV6-4, the J call TRBJ2-2; D gene unclear. The CDR3 length is 13 residues. Trimming pared 4 bases from V and 1 base from J, leaving 4 bases between. Looked up from germline, CDR1 is MRHNA and CDR2 is SNTAGT.

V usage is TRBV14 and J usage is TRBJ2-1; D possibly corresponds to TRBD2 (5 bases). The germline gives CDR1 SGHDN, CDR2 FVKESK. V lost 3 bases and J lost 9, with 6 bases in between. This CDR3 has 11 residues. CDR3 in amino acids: CASSHGGEQFF. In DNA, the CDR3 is TGTGCCAGCAGCCATGGAGGTGAGCAGTTCTTC.